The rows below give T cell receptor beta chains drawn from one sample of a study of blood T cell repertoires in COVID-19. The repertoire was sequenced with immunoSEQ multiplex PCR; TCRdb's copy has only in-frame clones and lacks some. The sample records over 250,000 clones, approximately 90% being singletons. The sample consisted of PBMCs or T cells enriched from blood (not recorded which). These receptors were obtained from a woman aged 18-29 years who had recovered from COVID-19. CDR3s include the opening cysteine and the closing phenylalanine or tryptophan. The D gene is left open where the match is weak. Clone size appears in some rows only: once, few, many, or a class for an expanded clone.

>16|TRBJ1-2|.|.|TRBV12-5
CASGLVPVRENYGYTF
TGTGCTAGTGGTTTGGTACCCGTCAGGGAAAACTATGGCTACACCTTC
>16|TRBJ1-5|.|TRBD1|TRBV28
CASRETGGLGNQPQHF
TGTGCCAGCAGGGAGACAGGGGGCCTAGGGAATCAGCCCCAGCATTTT
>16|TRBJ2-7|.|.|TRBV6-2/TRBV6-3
CASSYVGAGLDYEQYF
TGTGCCAGCAGTTACGTCGGTGCAGGGTTGGACTACGAGCAGTACTTC
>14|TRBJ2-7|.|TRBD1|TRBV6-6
CASSTGTGGGEQYF
TGTGCCAGCAGTACCGGGACAGGGGGAGGCGAGCAGTACTTC
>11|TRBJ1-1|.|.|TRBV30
CAWNPGVEAFF
TGTGCCTGGAATCCGGGAGTGGAGGCTTTCTTT
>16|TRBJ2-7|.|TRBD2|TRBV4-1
CASSLYRLAGAYEQYF
TGCGCCAGCAGCCTATACAGACTAGCGGGAGCCTACGAGCAGTACTTC
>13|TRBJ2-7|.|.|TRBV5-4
CASSLRGPYEQYF
TGTGCCAGCAGCCTCCGTGGCCCCTACGAGCAGTACTTC
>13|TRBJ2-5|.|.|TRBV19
CASSIRGQETQYF
TGTGCCAGTAGTATCCGGGGCCAAGAGACCCAGTACTTC
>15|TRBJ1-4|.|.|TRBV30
CAWGVRESLNEKLFF
TGTGCCTGGGGGGTCAGGGAAAGTCTTAATGAAAAACTGTTTTTT
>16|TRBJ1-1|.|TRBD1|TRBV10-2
CASSELQGLGDTEAFF
TGCGCCAGCAGTGAGTTACAGGGGTTAGGGGACACTGAAGCTTTCTTT
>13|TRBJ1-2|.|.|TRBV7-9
CASSFGTAFGYTF
TGTGCCAGCAGCTTTGGGACTGCTTTTGGCTACACCTTC
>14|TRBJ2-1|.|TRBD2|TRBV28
CASVTSGAYNEQFF
TGTGCCAGCGTAACTAGCGGGGCCTACAATGAGCAGTTCTTC
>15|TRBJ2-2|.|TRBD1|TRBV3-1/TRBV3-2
CASSRRTGVIGELFF
TGTGCCAGCAGCCGAAGGACAGGGGTTATCGGGGAGCTGTTTTTT
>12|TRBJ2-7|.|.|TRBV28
CAGGVGGYEQYF
TGTGCCGGGGGAGTAGGGGGTTACGAGCAGTACTTC
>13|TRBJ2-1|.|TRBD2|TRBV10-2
CASRSGIGRGQFF
TGCGCCAGCAGAAGCGGGATCGGTAGGGGGCAGTTCTTC
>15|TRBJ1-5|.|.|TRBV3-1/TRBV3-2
CASSQGWSGGQPQHF
TGTGCCAGCAGCCAAGGTTGGTCGGGGGGTCAGCCCCAGCATTTT
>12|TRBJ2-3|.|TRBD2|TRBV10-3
CAISGEGRTQYF
TGTGCCATCAGTGGGGAGGGTCGTACGCAGTATTTT
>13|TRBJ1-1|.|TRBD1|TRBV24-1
CATSDWRGQEAFF
TGTGCCACCAGTGATTGGCGAGGACAGGAGGCTTTCTTT
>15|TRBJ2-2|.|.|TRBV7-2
CASSLVFLGPGELFF
TGTGCCAGCAGCTTAGTTTTTTTGGGGCCCGGGGAGCTGTTTTTT
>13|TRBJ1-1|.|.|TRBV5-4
CASSFQGGTEAFF
TGTGCCAGCAGCTTTCAGGGCGGAACTGAAGCTTTCTTT
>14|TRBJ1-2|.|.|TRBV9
CASSVVSGNYGYTF
TGTGCCAGCAGCGTAGTTTCAGGGAATTATGGCTACACCTTC
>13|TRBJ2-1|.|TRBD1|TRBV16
CASSPIRGNEQFF
TGTGCCAGCAGCCCTATCAGGGGGAATGAGCAGTTCTTC
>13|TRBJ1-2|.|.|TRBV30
CACPRSGDYGYTF
TGTGCCTGCCCCCGCTCAGGGGACTATGGCTACACCTTC
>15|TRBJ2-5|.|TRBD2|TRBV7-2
CASSLGMVSGETQYF
TGTGCCAGCAGCTTAGGCATGGTTAGCGGGGAGACCCAGTACTTC
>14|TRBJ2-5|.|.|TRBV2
CASSGQGNQETQYF
TGTGCCAGCAGTGGCCAGGGGAACCAAGAGACCCAGTACTTC
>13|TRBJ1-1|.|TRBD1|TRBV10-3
CAVTTGLNTEAFF
TGTGCCGTCACGACAGGGCTGAACACTGAAGCTTTCTTT
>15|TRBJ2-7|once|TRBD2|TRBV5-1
CASSKEQTSGSEQYF
TGCGCCAGCAGCAAGGAACAGACTAGCGGGAGCGAGCAGTACTTC
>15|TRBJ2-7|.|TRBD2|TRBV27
CASSLLAGLPYEQYF
TGTGCCAGCAGTTTATTAGCGGGACTTCCCTACGAGCAGTACTTC
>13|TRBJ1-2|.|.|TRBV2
CASSHRVDYGYTF
TGTGCCAGCAGTCACAGGGTGGACTATGGCTACACCTTC
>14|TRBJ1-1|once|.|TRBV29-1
CSVAGGEGFTEAFF
TGCAGCGTCGCCGGTGGAGAGGGCTTCACTGAAGCTTTCTTT
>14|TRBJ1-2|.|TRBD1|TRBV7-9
CASSPGTGGYGYTF
TGTGCCAGCAGCCCCGGGACAGGGGGTTATGGCTACACCTTC
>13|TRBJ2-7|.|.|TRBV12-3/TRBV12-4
CASSQGEPPEQYF
TGTGCCAGCAGTCAGGGTGAGCCACCCGAGCAGTACTTC
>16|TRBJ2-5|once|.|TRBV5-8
CASSLFGGGAAETQYF
TGTGCCAGCAGCTTGTTCGGAGGGGGGGCCGCAGAGACCCAGTACTTC
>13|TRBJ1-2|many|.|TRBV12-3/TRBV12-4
CASSYRNYYGYTF
TGTGCCAGCAGCTACCGAAACTACTATGGCTACACCTTC
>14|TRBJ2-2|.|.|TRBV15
CATSSREGTGELFF
TGTGCCACCAGCAGCAGGGAAGGAACCGGGGAGCTGTTTTTT
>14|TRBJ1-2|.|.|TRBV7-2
CASSLAGVDYGYTF
TGTGCCAGCAGCTTAGCCGGGGTTGACTATGGCTACACCTTC
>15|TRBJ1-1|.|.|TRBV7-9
CASSLIQGSGTEAFF
TGTGCCAGCAGCCTAATCCAGGGTAGCGGCACTGAAGCTTTCTTT
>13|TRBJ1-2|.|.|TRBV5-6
CASSPDRTYGYTF
TGTGCCAGCAGCCCGGACAGAACCTATGGCTACACCTTC
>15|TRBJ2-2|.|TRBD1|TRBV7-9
CASSSVPGGVGELFF
TGTGCCAGCAGCTCCGTTCCAGGGGGCGTCGGGGAGCTGTTTTTT
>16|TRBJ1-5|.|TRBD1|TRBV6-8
CASSTPDRSFYQPQHF
TGTGCCAGCAGTACCCCGGACAGGAGCTTTTATCAGCCCCAGCATTTT
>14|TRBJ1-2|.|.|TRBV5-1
CASSPGDRFYGYTF
TGCGCCAGCAGCCCAGGTGACAGATTCTATGGCTACACCTTC
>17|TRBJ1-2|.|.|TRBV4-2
CASSQDSLSGPNYGYTF
TGTGCCAGCAGCCAAGATTCCTTATCAGGGCCCAACTATGGCTACACCTTC
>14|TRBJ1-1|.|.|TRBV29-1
CSGSRGTVNTEAFF
TGCAGCGGTAGTCGGGGGACGGTGAACACTGAAGCTTTCTTT
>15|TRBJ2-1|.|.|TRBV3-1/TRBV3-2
CASSQVSGGLAEQFF
TGTGCCAGCAGCCAAGTGTCCGGCGGGCTGGCCGAGCAGTTCTTC
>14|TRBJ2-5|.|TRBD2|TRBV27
CASSPGGVGETQYF
TGTGCCAGCAGTCCGGGGGGAGTCGGAGAGACCCAGTACTTC
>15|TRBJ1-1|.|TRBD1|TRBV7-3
CASSPPTGGLTEAFF
TGTGCCAGCAGCCCTCCCACAGGGGGGCTCACTGAAGCTTTCTTT
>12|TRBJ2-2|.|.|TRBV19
CASMARTGELFF
TGTGCCAGTATGGCTAGAACCGGGGAGCTGTTTTTT
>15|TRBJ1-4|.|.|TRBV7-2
CASSLNSYTNEKLFF
TGTGCCAGCAGCTTAAACAGTTATACTAATGAAAAACTGTTTTTT
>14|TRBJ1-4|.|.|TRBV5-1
CASSLGGIGEKLFF
TGCGCCAGCAGCTTGGGAGGGATCGGGGAAAAACTGTTTTTT